These 9 T cell receptor beta chains were all obtained from the same sample, sequenced in a study of blood T cell repertoires in COVID-19. The protocol was immunoSEQ multiplex PCR, while the TCRdb copy is restricted to in-frame clones and leaves out a portion. Here the sample spans hundreds of thousands of clones, around 87% being singletons. Sequencing input: PBMCs or T cells enriched from blood (not recorded which). All receptors derive from a woman aged 45 to 65 who had recovered from COVID-19.

The J gene is TRBJ2-3, the V gene TRBV12-5; a possible D gene is TRBD2 (5 bases). Germline values: CDR1 LGHNT, CDR2 FRNRAP. V was clipped by 7 bases and J by 5 bases, with 13 bases between them. This CDR3 comprises 13 residues. The CDR3 sequence is CASAPRAGDTQYF. CDR3 coding DNA: TGTGCTAGTGCCCCCCGGGCGGGAGATACGCAGTATTTT.

This clone was detected once. The gene calls are TRBV30 and TRBJ1-1; 8 positions agree with TRBD1. The CDR3 spans 13 residues. J was trimmed by 3 bases and V by 4 bases; bases with no gene match: 4. Germline loops: CDR1 GTSNPN, CDR2 SVGIG (reference sequence). This CDR3 reads CAWTLQGDTEAFF. Written as DNA, the CDR3 is TGTGCCTGGACCCTACAGGGGGACACTGAAGCTTTCTTT.

The V and J genes are TRBV5-1 and TRBJ2-3; TRBD2 matches 15 bases. The trim removed 4 bases at V and 3 bases at J, leaving 9 bases unmatched. The germline gives CDR1 SGHRS, CDR2 YFSETQ. The CDR3 has 18 amino acids. DNA for the CDR3: TGCGCCAGCAGCCCGGGACTAGCGGGAGGAAGAAGGACAGATACGCAGTATTTT. It encodes CASSPGLAGGRRTDTQYF.

The V gene is TRBV7-2, the J gene TRBJ2-1, with D perhaps TRBD1 (5 bases). CDR3 length: 14 amino acids. Germline loops: CDR1 SGHTA, CDR2 FQGNSA. Trimming took 1 base from V and 12 from J, leaving 16 bases between them. The CDR3 sequence is CASSLEGPRGWQFF. The CDR3 region has the DNA TGTGCCAGCAGCTTAGAGGGGCCTAGGGGTTGGCAGTTCTTC.

This sequence joins TRBV5-4 and TRBJ2-7; 9 nucleotides agree with TRBD1. The CDR3 spans 14 residues. Losses at the gene ends were 4 bases for V and 3 bases for J; bases not matched to a gene: 5. From germline, CDR1 is SGHNT and CDR2 YYREEE (reference sequence). CDR3 DNA sequence: TGTGCCAGCAGCACGGGACAGGGACACTACGAGCAGTACTTC. This codes for CASSTGQGHYEQYF.

This chain links TRBV5-6 with TRBJ2-7, with 8 bases fitting TRBD2. Unmatched junction bases numbered 3, after V lost 4 bases and J lost 3 bases. The CDR3 runs 13 residues. Germline loops: CDR1 SGHDT, CDR2 YYEEEE. For the CDR3, the DNA is TGTGCCAGCAGCCCTGCGGGAGGCTACGAGCAGTACTTC. It codes for CASSPAGGYEQYF.

The chain employs TRBV19 and TRBJ2-2; 7 bases are a match to TRBD1. Germline V gene lookup returns CDR1 LNHDA and CDR2 SQIVND (reference sequence). The CDR3 consists of 16 residues. V dropped 2 bases and J dropped 5; count of bases not matched to a gene: 8. CDR3 sequence (DNA): TGTGCCAGTAGTATACCTCAAGGGGGCAGAACCGGGGAGCTGTTTTTT. It specifies CASSIPQGGRTGELFF.

V is TRBV21-1 and J is TRBJ2-1; TRBD2, as called in the table, went unchecked against the DNA. TRBV21-1 is recorded as a pseudogene. The CDR3 loop spans 21 amino acids. The CDR3: CASSNLIRDIRGKVVYNEQFF. CDR3 DNA: TGTGCCAGCAGCAATCTCATCCGGGATATCCGGGGGAAGGTCGTCTACAATGAGCAGTTCTTC.

The chain couples TRBV27 to TRBJ1-1; D gene ambiguous. The CDR3 loop spans 17 amino acids. Between the trimmed V and J ends, which lost 2 bases and 0 bases, there was a span of 16 bases. The V gene's germline CDR1 is MNHEY and CDR2 SMNVEV (reference sequence). The CDR3 DNA is TGTGCCAGCAGTTTAACAATGAGGGTTGAGGTGAACACTGAAGCTTTCTTT. It yields the protein CASSLTMRVEVNTEAFF.